The 12 T cell receptor beta chains listed next were all sequenced from one sample in a study of T cells in localized non-small cell lung cancer. TCRdb's copy holds only in-frame clones and misses some; the assay was immunoSEQ multiplex PCR. The sample lists about 40,000 clones; around 81% were seen once. This specimen consisted of peripheral blood mononuclear cells, obtained before any cancer treatment. The receptor set was obtained from a male donor at least 60 years old with stage II lung adenocarcinoma.

The V call is TRBV7-2, the J call TRBJ2-1, with 9 bases that match TRBD2. J gave up 3 bases and V 3 bases, and 3 bases lay outside the gene matches. Germline V gene lookup returns CDR1 SGHTA and CDR2 FQGNSA. The CDR3 has 15 amino acids. Here the CDR3 reads CASSLFSGSYNEQFF. The DNA for the CDR3 is TGTGCCAGCAGCTTGTTTAGCGGGAGCTACAATGAGCAGTTCTTC.

The rearrangement joins TRBV18 to TRBJ2-1; unclear D gene. Germline lookup yields CDR1 KGHSH and CDR2 LQKENI. The CDR3 length is 14 residues. V was clipped by 1 base and J by 7 bases, with 11 bases between them. The CDR3: CASSPLLGANEQFF. The CDR3 region has the DNA TGTGCCAGCTCACCACTTCTGGGCGCGAATGAGCAGTTCTTC.

This clone was observed once. The J gene is TRBJ2-1, the V gene TRBV5-1; 10 bases match TRBD2. The junction had 4 bases not matched to a gene; V was cut back by 0 bases and J by 4 bases. CDR3 length: 16 residues. From germline, CDR1 is SGHRS and CDR2 YFSETQ. The CDR3 loop is CASSLGVSGGYNEQFF. CDR3 sequence (DNA): TGCGCCAGCAGCTTGGGTGTTAGCGGGGGGTACAATGAGCAGTTCTTC.

This chain links TRBV6-5 with TRBJ2-7; D gene uncertain. CDR3 length: 14 residues. Germline CDR1 is MNHEY and CDR2 is SVGAGI. Deletions cut 0 bases from V and 3 bases from J, with 9 bases between. DNA for the CDR3: TGTGCCAGCAGTTACTCGGAGCTGGACTACGAGCAGTACTTC. Translation gives CASSYSELDYEQYF.

This clone showed up just a few times. The V and J genes are TRBV29-1 and TRBJ1-1; the D gene is possibly TRBD1 (5 bases). Looked up from germline, CDR1 is SQVTM and CDR2 is ANQGSEA. The CDR3 extends over 12 amino acids. CDR3 bases: TGCGGTGGGACGGTTATGAACACTGAAGCTTTCTTT. This translates into CGGTVMNTEAFF.

The chain couples TRBV11-3 to TRBJ2-3, with TRBD1 identical over 10 bases. Germline V lookup: CDR1 SGHNT, CDR2 YENEEA. Trimming took 5 bases from V and 6 from J; bases not matched to a gene: 8. This CDR3 is 15 amino acids long. The CDR3 DNA reads as TGTGCCAGCAGCCGACGTGGGACAGGGGCCGATACGCAGTATTTT. Its translation: CASSRRGTGADTQYF.

The chain is built from TRBV5-4 and TRBJ2-1; D may correspond to TRBD1 or TRBD2 (5 bases each). Trimming took off 6 bases at V and 5 bases at J, with 21 bases between the two ends. CDR3 length equals 16 residues. Germline V CDR1 and CDR2: SGHNT, YYREEE (reference sequence). The CDR3 sequence is CASTPAGTLANNEQFF. CDR3 in DNA: TGTGCCAGCACCCCAGCCGGGACGCTGGCCAACAATGAGCAGTTCTTC.

The J gene is TRBJ1-2, the V gene TRBV27; 7 positions agree with TRBD1. The germline CDR1 and CDR2 sequences are MNHEY and SMNVEV (reference sequence). The CDR3 has 16 amino acids. V lost 5 bases and J lost 0; bases outside the gene matches: 9. This CDR3 is CASSPGDSSSNYGYTF. DNA of the CDR3: TGTGCCAGCAGTCCAGGGGACAGTTCATCTAACTATGGCTACACCTTC.

This chain joins TRBV5-4 and TRBJ1-1; D gene ambiguous. V was shortened by 0 bases and J by 6 bases, with 9 bases between the two germline ends. This CDR3 is 13 amino acids long. Germline CDR1 SGHNT, CDR2 YYREEE (reference sequence). The chain's CDR3 is CASSLGRAPEAFF. For the CDR3, the DNA is TGTGCCAGCAGCTTGGGAAGGGCCCCTGAAGCTTTCTTT.

A word on this clone: At one of its ends the junction is not consistent with the germline gene, which may arise from a read error. Other DNA variants within this sample encode the same CDR3. This sequence joins TRBV20-1 and TRBJ1-2; possibly TRBD1 for D (6 bases). The CDR3 spans 11 residues. The germline V gene has CDR1 DFQATT and CDR2 SNEGSKA (reference sequence). DNA of the CDR3: TGCAGTGCTCACCAGGGTGGGGGCTACACTTTC. It encodes CSAHQGGGYTF.

The J gene is TRBJ1-1, the V gene TRBV6-5; 7 bases agree with TRBD1. The CDR3 contains 14 residues. V was clipped by 6 bases and J by 3 bases; unmatched bases: 7. Germline V CDR1 and CDR2: MNHEY, SVGAGI. The CDR3, as DNA: TGTGCCAGCAGCCCCGGCAGGGGGGACACTGAAGCTTTCTTT. Protein product: CASSPGRGDTEAFF.

This chain uses TRBV30 with TRBJ2-7; TRBD2 agrees at 9 bases. Unmatched junction bases numbered 20, after V lost 4 bases and J lost 7 bases. Germline values: CDR1 GTSNPN, CDR2 SVGIG (reference sequence). The CDR3 contains 17 residues. CDR3 residues: CAWTSGTSPAVGLEQYF. In DNA, the CDR3 is TGTGCCTGGACTTCCGGGACTAGCCCAGCAGTGGGTTTGGAGCAGTACTTC.